The clone carrying this TCR beta chain was observed a handful of times. This likely comes from a read error, as the CDR3 has no conserved phenylalanine or tryptophan at its end. The data are from a study of molecular identifiers for immune sequencing clone quantification. Each CDR3 protein gets one entry after TCRdb re-called the PCR reads with MiXCR. The sample records tens of thousands of distinct CDR3 sequences, 15% to 20% being singletons. The CDR3 is 15 amino acids. V trimming: 4 bases; J trimming: 3 bases; junction bases outside the gene matches: 5. Germline values: CDR1 MNHNS, CDR2 SASEGT. This clonotype was obtained from a human donor in good health. Some libraries in this study had Jurkat cell RNA spiked in. Sequencing was done on a sample of naive CD8+ T cells from blood, with Jurkat cell RNA spiked in. Subset of the sample: FACS-sorted CD8+CD4-CCR7+CD45RA+ naive T cells. The V gene is TRBV6-1, the J gene TRBJ1-5; TRBD1 agrees at 8 bases. The CDR3 region is CASSGWTGYNQPQHL. Here the CDR3 DNA reads TGTGCCAGCAGTGGTTGGACAGGGTACAATCAGCCCCAGCATCTT.